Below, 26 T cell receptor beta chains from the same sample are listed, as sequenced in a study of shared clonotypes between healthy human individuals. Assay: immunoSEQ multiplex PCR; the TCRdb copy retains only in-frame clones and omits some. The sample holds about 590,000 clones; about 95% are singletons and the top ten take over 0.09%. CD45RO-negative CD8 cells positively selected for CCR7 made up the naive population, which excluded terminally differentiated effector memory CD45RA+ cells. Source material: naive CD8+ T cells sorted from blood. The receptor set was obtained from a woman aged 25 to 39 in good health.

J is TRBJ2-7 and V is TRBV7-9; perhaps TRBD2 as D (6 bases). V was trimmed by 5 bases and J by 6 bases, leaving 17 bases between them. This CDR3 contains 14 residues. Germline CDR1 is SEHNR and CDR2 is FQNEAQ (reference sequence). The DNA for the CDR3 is TGTGCCAGCAGCACCCGACTAGATTCGGGCGAGCAGTACTTC. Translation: CASSTRLDSGEQYF.

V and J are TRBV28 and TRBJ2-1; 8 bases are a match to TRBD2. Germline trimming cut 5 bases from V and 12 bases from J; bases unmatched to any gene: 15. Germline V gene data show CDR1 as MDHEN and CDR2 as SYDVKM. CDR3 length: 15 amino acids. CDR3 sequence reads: CASSLPSLAGTGQFF. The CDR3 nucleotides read TGTGCCAGCAGTCTGCCCTCTCTAGCGGGCACGGGGCAGTTCTTC.

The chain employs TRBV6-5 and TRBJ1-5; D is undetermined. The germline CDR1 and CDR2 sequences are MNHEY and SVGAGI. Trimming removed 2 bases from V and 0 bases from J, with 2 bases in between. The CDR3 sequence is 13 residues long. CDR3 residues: CASSYDSNQPQHF. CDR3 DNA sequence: TGTGCCAGCAGTTACGATAGCAATCAGCCCCAGCATTTT.

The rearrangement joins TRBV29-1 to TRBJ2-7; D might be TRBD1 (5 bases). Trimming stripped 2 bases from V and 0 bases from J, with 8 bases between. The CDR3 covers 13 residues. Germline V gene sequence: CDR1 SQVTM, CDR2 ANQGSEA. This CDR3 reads CSVETRASYEQYF. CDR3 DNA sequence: TGCAGCGTTGAAACCAGGGCCTCCTACGAGCAGTACTTC.

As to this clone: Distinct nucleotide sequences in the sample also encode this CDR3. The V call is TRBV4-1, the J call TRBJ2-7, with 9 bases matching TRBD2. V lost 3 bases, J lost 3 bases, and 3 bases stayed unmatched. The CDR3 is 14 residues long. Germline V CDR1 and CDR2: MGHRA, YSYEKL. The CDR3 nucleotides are TGCGCCAGCAGCCAGCTAGCGGGAAGCTACGAGCAGTACTTC. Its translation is CASSQLAGSYEQYF.

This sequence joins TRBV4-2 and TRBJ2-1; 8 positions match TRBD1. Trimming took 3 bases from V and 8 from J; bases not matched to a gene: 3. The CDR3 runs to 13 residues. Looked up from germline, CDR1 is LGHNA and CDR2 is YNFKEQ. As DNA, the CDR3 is TGTGCCAGCAGCCAGACAGGGGTGGATGAGCAGTTCTTC. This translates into CASSQTGVDEQFF.

The CDR3 here is CASSLSISYEQYF. The DNA for the CDR3 is TGTGCCAGCAGTTTATCTATCTCCTACGAGCAGTACTTC. The chain carries TRBV27 and TRBJ2-7, with D uncertain. The V gene's germline CDR1 is MNHEY and CDR2 SMNVEV (reference sequence). V was trimmed by 0 bases and J by 0 bases, leaving 3 bases between them. The CDR3 is made up of 13 amino acids.

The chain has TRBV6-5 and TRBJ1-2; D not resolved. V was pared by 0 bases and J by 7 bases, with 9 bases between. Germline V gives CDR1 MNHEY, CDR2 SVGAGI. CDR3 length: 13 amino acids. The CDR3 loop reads CASSYSPTGGYTF. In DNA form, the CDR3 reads TGTGCCAGCAGTTACTCTCCGACGGGTGGCTACACCTTC.

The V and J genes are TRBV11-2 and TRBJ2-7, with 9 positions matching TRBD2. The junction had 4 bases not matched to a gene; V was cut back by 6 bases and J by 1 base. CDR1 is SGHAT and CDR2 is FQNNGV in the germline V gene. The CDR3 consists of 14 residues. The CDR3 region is CASSLAGRSYEQYF. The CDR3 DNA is TGTGCCAGCAGTCTAGCGGGAAGATCCTACGAGCAGTACTTC.

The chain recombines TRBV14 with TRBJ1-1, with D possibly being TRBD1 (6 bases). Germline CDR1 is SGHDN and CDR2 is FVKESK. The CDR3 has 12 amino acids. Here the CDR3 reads CASGQLNTEAFF. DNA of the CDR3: TGTGCGAGCGGACAGCTGAACACTGAAGCTTTCTTT.

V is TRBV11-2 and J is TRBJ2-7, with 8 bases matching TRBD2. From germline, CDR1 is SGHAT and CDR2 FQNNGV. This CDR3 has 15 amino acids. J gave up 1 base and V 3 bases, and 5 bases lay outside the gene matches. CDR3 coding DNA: TGTGCCAGCAGCTTCGGGTTAGCGGGATCCTACGAGCAGTACTTC. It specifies CASSFGLAGSYEQYF.

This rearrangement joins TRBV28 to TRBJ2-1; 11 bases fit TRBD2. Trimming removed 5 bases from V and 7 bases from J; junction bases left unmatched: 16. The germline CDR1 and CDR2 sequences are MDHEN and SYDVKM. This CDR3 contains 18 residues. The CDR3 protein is CASSTPRLAGRKGNEQFF. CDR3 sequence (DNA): TGTGCCAGCAGTACGCCGAGACTAGCGGGACGCAAGGGTAATGAGCAGTTCTTC.

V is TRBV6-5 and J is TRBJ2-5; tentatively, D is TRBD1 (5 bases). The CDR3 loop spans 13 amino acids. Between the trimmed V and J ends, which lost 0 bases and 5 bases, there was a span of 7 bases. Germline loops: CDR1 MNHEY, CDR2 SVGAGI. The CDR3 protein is CASSYSWGETQYF. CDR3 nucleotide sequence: TGTGCCAGCAGTTACTCGTGGGGCGAGACCCAGTACTTC.

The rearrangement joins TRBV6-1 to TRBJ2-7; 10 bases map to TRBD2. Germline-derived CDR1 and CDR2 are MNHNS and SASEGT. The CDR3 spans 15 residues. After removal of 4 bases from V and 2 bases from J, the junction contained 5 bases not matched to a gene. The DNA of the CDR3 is TGTGCCAGCAGTGGAGAGCTAGCGGGAGCCTACGAGCAGTACTTC. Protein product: CASSGELAGAYEQYF.

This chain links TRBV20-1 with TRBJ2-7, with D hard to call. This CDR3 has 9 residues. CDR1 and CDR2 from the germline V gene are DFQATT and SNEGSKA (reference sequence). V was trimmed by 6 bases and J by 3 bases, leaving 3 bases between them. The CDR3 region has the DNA TGCAGTGCCCACTACGAGCAGTACTTC. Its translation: CSAHYEQYF.

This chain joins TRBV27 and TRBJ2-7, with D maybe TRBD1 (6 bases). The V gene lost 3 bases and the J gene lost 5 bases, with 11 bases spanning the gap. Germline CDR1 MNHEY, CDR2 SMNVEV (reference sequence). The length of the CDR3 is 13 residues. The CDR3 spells CASSFSGTHEQYF. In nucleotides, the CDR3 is TGTGCCAGCAGTTTCTCCGGGACACACGAGCAGTACTTC.

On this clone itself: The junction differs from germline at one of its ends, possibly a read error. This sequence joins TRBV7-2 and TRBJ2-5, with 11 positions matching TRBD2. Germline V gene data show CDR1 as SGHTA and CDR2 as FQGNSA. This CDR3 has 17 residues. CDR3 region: CASSLDPGGLAAETQYF. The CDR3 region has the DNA TGTGCCAGCAGTTTAGACCCAGGGGGACTAGCGGCAGAGACCCAGTACTTC. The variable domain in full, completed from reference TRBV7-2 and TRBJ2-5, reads GAGVSQSPSNKVTEKGKDVELRCDPISGHTALYWYRQSLGQGLEFLIYFQGNSAPDKSGLPSDRFSAERTGGSVSTLTIQRTQQEDSAVYLCASSLDPGGLAAETQYFGPGTRLLVL.

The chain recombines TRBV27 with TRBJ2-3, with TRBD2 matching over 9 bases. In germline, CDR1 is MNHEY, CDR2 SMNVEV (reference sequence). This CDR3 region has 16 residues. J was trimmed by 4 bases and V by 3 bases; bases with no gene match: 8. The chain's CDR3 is CASSFSGRRGPDTQYF. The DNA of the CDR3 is TGTGCCAGCAGTTTTAGCGGGAGACGGGGCCCAGATACGCAGTATTTT.

DNA of the CDR3: TGCGCCAGCAGTGAATCCGGAGCCTACGAGCAGTACTTC. It is translated as CASSESGAYEQYF. This chain links TRBV5-1 with TRBJ2-7; D call uncertain. Germline V lookup: CDR1 SGHRS, CDR2 YFSETQ. The V gene lost 5 bases and the J gene lost 2 bases, with 11 bases spanning the gap. This CDR3 has 13 residues. The full variable domain, with the rest looked up from reference TRBV5-1 and TRBJ2-7, is KAGVTQTPRYLIKTRGQQVTLSCSPISGHRSVSWYQQTPGQGLQFLFEYFSETQRNKGNFPGRFSGRQFSNSRSEMNVSTLELGDSALYLCASSESGAYEQYFGPGTRLTVT.

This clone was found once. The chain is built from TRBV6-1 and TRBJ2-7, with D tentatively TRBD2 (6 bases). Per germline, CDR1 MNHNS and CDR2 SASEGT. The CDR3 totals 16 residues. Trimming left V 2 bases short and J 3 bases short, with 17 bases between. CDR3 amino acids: CASSEKGPGRFYEQYF. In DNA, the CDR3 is TGTGCCAGCAGTGAAAAGGGACCGGGGAGGTTCTACGAGCAGTACTTC.

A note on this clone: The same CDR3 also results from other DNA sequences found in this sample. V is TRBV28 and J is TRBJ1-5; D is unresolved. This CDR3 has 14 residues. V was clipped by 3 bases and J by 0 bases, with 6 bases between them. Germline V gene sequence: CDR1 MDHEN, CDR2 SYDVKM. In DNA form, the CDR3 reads TGTGCCAGCAGTTTCGCAGTTAGCAATCAGCCCCAGCATTTT. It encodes CASSFAVSNQPQHF. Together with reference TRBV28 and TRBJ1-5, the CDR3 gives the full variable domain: DVKVTQSSRYLVKRTGEKVFLECVQDMDHENMFWYRQDPGLGLRLIYFSYDVKMKEKGDIPEGYSVSREKKERFSLILESASTNQTSMYLCASSFAVSNQPQHFGDGTRLSIL.

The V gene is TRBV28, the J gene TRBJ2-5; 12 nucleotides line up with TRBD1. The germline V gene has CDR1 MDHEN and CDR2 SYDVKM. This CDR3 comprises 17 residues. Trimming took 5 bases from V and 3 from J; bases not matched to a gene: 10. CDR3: CASSLRAGTGGEETQYF. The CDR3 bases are TGTGCCAGCAGTCTTAGGGCCGGGACAGGGGGCGAAGAGACCCAGTACTTC.

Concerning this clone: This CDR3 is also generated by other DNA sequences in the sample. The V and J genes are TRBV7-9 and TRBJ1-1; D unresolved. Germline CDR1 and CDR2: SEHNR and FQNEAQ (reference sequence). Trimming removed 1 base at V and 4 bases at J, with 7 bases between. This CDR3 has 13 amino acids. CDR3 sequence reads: CASSLGGGTEAFF. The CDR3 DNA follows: TGTGCCAGCAGCTTAGGAGGCGGCACTGAAGCTTTCTTT.

The CDR3 spells CASSYSGGGNTIYF. The DNA of the CDR3 is TGTGCCAGCAGTTACTCAGGGGGTGGAAACACCATATATTTT. The chain carries TRBV6-6 and TRBJ1-3; D may be TRBD1 (6 bases). This CDR3 comprises 14 residues. Germline V gene sequence: CDR1 MNHNY, CDR2 SVGAGI (reference sequence). With 0 bases removed from V and 3 bases from J, the gap between germline ends came to 6 bases.

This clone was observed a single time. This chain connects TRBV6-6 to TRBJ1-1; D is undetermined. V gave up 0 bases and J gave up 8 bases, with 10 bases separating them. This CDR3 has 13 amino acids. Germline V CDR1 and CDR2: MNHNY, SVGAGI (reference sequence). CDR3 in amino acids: CASSYSEGREAFF. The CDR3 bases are TGTGCCAGCAGTTACTCGGAGGGAAGGGAAGCTTTCTTT.

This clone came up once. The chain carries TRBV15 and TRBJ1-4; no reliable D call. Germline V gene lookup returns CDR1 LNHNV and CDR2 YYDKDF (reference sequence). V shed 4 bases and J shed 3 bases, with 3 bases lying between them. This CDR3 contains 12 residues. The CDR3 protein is CATSKANEKLFF. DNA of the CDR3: TGTGCCACCAGCAAAGCTAATGAAAAACTGTTTTTT.